This T cell receptor (beta chain) is drawn from a study of blood T cell repertoires in COVID-19. Looked up from germline, CDR1 is SGHRS and CDR2 is YFSETQ. V dropped 5 bases and J dropped 5; count of bases not matched to a gene: 15. This CDR3 has 18 amino acids. The data were produced by immunoSEQ multiplex PCR, yet TCRdb's version contains in-frame clones alone and is incomplete. Here the sample spans about 160,000 clones, about 80% being singletons. J is TRBJ2-5 and V is TRBV5-1, with TRBD2 identical over 13 bases. The source is a woman aged 40 to 50 with COVID-19, enrolled during active disease. What was sequenced was peripheral blood. The CDR3 DNA sequence: TGCGCCAGCAGTTCCGCCCCCTCACTAGCGGGAGGGCCGGAGACCCAGTACTTC. It translates to CASSSAPSLAGGPETQYF.